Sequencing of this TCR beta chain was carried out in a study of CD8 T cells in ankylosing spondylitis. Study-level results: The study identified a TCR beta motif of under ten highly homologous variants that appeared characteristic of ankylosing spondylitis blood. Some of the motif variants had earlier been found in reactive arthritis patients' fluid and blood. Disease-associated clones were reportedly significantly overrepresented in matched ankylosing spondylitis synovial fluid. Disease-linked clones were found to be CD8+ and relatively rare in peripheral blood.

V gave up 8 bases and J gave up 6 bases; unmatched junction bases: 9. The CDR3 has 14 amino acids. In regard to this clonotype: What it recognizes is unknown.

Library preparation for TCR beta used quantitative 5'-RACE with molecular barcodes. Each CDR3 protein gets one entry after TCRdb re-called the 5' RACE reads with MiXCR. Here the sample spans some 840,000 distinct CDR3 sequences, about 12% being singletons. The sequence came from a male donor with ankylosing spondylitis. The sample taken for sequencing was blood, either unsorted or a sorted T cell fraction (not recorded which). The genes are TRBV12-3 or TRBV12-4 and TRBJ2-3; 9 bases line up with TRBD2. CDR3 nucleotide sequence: TGTGCCAGCTCGGTAGCGGGAGTGGTGGATACGCAGTATTTT. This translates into CASSVAGVVDTQYF.